This TCR beta chain came from a study of long-term antiretroviral therapy in people with HIV. Study-wide context: Of all samples, the earliest predate the 2015 immediate-ART recommendation by about a decade.

V lost 3 bases and J 0 bases, leaving 12 bases between the germline ends. There are 15 residues in the CDR3. CDR1 is SGHTA and CDR2 is FQGNSA in the germline V gene. To note about this clone: Its specificity is unknown.

PBMC samples from each donor numbered at least one pre-ART and at least two post-ART. The libraries were made with immunoSEQ v3.0 at survey level. Repertoires were generated with immunoSEQ multiplex PCR, while TCRdb's copy carries only in-frame clones and drops some. The sample carries 20,000 to 25,000 clones, 75% to 90% recorded once. Overall study findings and caveats: The blood, collected between about 2004 and 2017, was possibly taken under older ART regimens. Clones showing expansion before ART dominated the repertoire at all time points.

The sequence derives from a woman aged 40 to 50 with HIV. Here the sequenced sample was unsorted PBMCs, taken 1.2 years after starting antiretroviral therapy. The rearrangement joins TRBV7-2 to TRBJ2-7; a possible D gene is TRBD1 (6 bases). The CDR3 DNA is TGTGCCAGCAGCTTCATGGACAGTAGCTCCTACGAGCAGTACTTC. It encodes CASSFMDSSSYEQYF. Full variable domain (rest looked up from reference TRBV7-2 and TRBJ2-7): GAGVSQSPSNKVTEKGKDVELRCDPISGHTALYWYRQSLGQGLEFLIYFQGNSAPDKSGLPSDRFSAERTGGSVSTLTIQRTQQEDSAVYLCASSFMDSSSYEQYFGPGTRLTVT.